These T cell receptor beta chains were read from a single sample in a study of T cell clonotyping in hematopoietic cell transplantation. Sequencing was performed with immunoSEQ multiplex PCR; in TCRdb, only in-frame clones are kept and a portion is missing. The repertoire includes fewer than 4,500 clones, roughly 94% of them detected once, and more than 4.5% sits in the top ten. Here the sequenced sample was peripheral blood mononuclear cells, taken 30 days after allogeneic stem cell transplant. Receptors originate from a male patient aged 70-85 years who had an allogeneic stem cell transplant from an unrelated donor, so T cells may come from the graft donor. Some clones in this sample may be carry-over from other donors' samples. Each CDR3 is given with its conserved first and last residue. D genes are given only for firm matches. Expanded clones get a size class; other rows say once, few or many, or leave the size out.

>NA|TRBV27|NA|TRBJ2-7
TGTGCCAGCAGTTTAACCCCTTACGAGCAGTACTTC
CASSLTPYEQYF
>NA|TRBV28|TRBD2|TRBJ2-5
TGTGCCAGCAGTTCTGGGGGAGGGTTTCAAGAGACCCAGTACTTC
CASSSGGGFQETQYF
>NA|TRBV10-1|NA|TRBJ1-5
TGCGCCAGCGACATTCCGAGTGAGAGGAGCAATCAGCCCCAGCATTTT
CASDIPSERSNQPQHF
>NA|TRBV5-1|NA|TRBJ1-1
TGCGCCAGCAGTCCTAACCAGGACACTGAAGCTTTCTTT
CASSPNQDTEAFF
>NA|TRBV4-1|TRBD1|TRBJ2-7
TGCGCCAGCAGCCCGGGACAGGGGGGACTGTACGAGCAGTACTTC
CASSPGQGGLYEQYF
>NA|TRBV7-2|TRBD2|TRBJ2-1
TGTGCCAGCAGCGCCCGGACTAGCGGGAGTTCCGGCCGAGAGCAGTTCTTC
CASSARTSGSSGREQFF
>NA|TRBV28|NA|TRBJ2-7
TGTGCCAGCAGTTTTGCCGGCACCCTCCCTGAGCAGTACTTC
CASSFAGTLPEQYF
>once|TRBV6-1|TRBD2|TRBJ2-7
TGTGCCAGCAGTGCAGCCAGGCGGGAGGGCCGGACCTACGAGCAGTACTTC
CASSAARREGRTYEQYF
>NA|TRBV2|TRBD1|TRBJ1-1
TGTGCCAGCAGAGGACAGGGCGGCATGAACACTGAAGCTTTCTTT
CASRGQGGMNTEAFF
>NA|TRBV30|TRBD1|TRBJ2-7
TGTGCCTGGAGTGCGACAGGGTACGAGCAGTACTTC
CAWSATGYEQYF
>NA|TRBV28|NA|TRBJ1-5
TGTGCCAGCAGAGGACAGCGGTATAGCAATCAGCCCCAGCATTTT
CASRGQRYSNQPQHF
>NA|TRBV19|TRBD1|TRBJ1-1
TGTGCCAGTAGTGCCCGGAGGGGGCGGGAAACTGAAGCTTTCTTT
CASSARRGRETEAFF
>NA|TRBV5-4|NA|TRBJ2-7
TGTGCCAGCAGTCTTTTGGGGAAGCCCCCGCCCTACGAGCAGTACTTC
CASSLLGKPPPYEQYF
>NA|TRBV18|TRBD1|TRBJ2-7
TGTGCCAGCTCACCGAGGACAGGGTGGAACGAGCAGTACTTC
CASSPRTGWNEQYF
>NA|TRBV28|NA|TRBJ2-5
TGTGCCAGTTCAATGGAACAAGAGACCCAGTACTTC
CASSMEQETQYF
>NA|TRBV4-2|NA|TRBJ2-2
TGTGCCAGCAGCCAATCCCCGGGAGCGCCCGGGGAGCTGTTTTTT
CASSQSPGAPGELFF